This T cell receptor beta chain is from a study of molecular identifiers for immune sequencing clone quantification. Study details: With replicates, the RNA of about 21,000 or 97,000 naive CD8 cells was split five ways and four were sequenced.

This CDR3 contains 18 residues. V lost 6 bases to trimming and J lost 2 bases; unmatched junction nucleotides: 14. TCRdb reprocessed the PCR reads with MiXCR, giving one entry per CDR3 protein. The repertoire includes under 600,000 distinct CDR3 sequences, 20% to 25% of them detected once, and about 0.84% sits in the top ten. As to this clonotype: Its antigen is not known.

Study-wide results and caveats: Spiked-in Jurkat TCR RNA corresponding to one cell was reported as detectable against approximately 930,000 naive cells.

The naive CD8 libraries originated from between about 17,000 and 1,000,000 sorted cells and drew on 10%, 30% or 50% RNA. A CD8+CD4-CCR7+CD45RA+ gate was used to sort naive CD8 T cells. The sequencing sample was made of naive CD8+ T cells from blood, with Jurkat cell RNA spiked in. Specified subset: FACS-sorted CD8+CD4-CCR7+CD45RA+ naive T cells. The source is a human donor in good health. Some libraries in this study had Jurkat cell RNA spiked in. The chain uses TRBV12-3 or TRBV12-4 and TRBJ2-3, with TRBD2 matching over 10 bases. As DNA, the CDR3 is TGTGCCAGCAGAACCCGCCGACTAGCGGGTAAAATCACAGATACGCAGTATTTT. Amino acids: CASRTRRLAGKITDTQYF.